One and the same sample provided the 9 T cell receptor beta chains below, sequenced in a study of cytomegalovirus exposure and HLA in healthy donors. In the PCR, 60 Vbeta and 13 Jbeta primers were used. Clones were read by immunoSEQ multiplex PCR, and TCRdb kept only the in-frame ones, dropping some. Found here are some 150,000 clones, approximately 79% of them singletons; the top ten hold around 4%. What was sequenced was PBMCs. The receptors shown here come from a man between 18 and 35 years old in good health and CMV-seropositive.

The count of this clone is one. This chain uses TRBV5-6 with TRBJ1-2; possible D gene TRBD1, 6 bases. Trimming left V 4 bases short and J 1 base short, with 14 bases between. Germline V gives CDR1 SGHDT, CDR2 YYEEEE. The CDR3 spans 15 residues. The CDR3: CASSPGQLYNYGYTF. CDR3 bases: TGTGCCAGCAGCCCAGGACAGCTTTATAACTATGGCTACACCTTC.

The chain is built from TRBV28 and TRBJ1-2; D is possibly TRBD1 (6 bases). The germline V and J ends were trimmed by 6 bases and 0 bases, with 14 bases remaining between them. Germline V CDR1 and CDR2: MDHEN, SYDVKM. The CDR3 is 15 residues long. CDR3 DNA sequence: TGTGCCAGCAGGGCGTCAGGGGTTTCTAACTATGGCTACACCTTC. Amino acids: CASRASGVSNYGYTF.

This chain uses TRBV7-8 with TRBJ1-1; no reliable D call. V lost 1 base and J 1 base, leaving 10 bases between the germline ends. In germline, CDR1 is SGHVS, CDR2 FQNEAQ. The CDR3 is 15 amino acids. CDR3 nucleotides: TGTGCCAGCAGCTTAGTCAAGGGAGGGAACACTGAAGCTTTCTTT. Protein: CASSLVKGGNTEAFF.

The count of this clone is one. V gene TRBV4-1 combines with J gene TRBJ2-3, with 11 bases fitting TRBD2. CDR1 MGHRA and CDR2 YSYEKL come from the germline V gene. V shed 5 bases, J shed 4 bases, and the junction held 5 bases outside the gene matches. The CDR3 consists of 15 residues. CDR3 residues: CASSEGLAVADTQYF. CDR3 DNA: TGCGCCAGCAGCGAGGGACTAGCGGTTGCAGATACGCAGTATTTT.

This clone was seen a handful of times. This chain uses TRBV6-1 with TRBJ2-7; 11 nucleotides agree with TRBD2. V lost 1 base and J lost 7; bases outside the gene matches: 21. Germline CDR1 is MNHNS and CDR2 is SASEGT. This CDR3 is built from 20 residues. CDR3 bases: TGTGCCAGCAGTGAAGGTCCTCCTAGGACTAGCGGGCCGAGGCCCATGGAGCAGTACTTC. Its protein is CASSEGPPRTSGPRPMEQYF.

The chain couples TRBV28 to TRBJ1-1; D is unresolved. This CDR3 spans 15 amino acids. V shed 3 bases and J shed 1 base, with 12 bases lying between them. Germline loops: CDR1 MDHEN, CDR2 SYDVKM. The CDR3 DNA sequence: TGTGCCAGCAGTTTTCGGGGAAGTGGGAACACTGAAGCTTTCTTT. It yields the protein CASSFRGSGNTEAFF.

The rearrangement uses TRBV9 and TRBJ2-1; 9 bases line up with TRBD2. CDR1 and CDR2 from the germline V gene are SGDLS and YYNGEE. There are 16 residues in the CDR3. The V segment lost 0 bases and the J segment 5 bases; nucleotides outside the gene matches: 6. CDR3 DNA sequence: TGTGCCAGCAGCGTAGCTCTCCGGACTAGCGACAATGAGCAGTTCTTC. It specifies CASSVALRTSDNEQFF.

This chain joins TRBV7-8 and TRBJ2-1; 7 nucleotides align to TRBD2. Germline V CDR1 and CDR2: SGHVS, FQNEAQ. This CDR3 comprises 12 residues. Trimming removed 6 bases from V and 14 bases from J; junction bases left unmatched: 10. Here the CDR3 reads CASRSGTMEKFF. The CDR3 region has the DNA TGTGCCAGCAGGTCCGGGACTATGGAGAAGTTCTTC.

The rearrangement joins TRBV5-4 to TRBJ1-3; D is uncertain. The CDR3 runs to 16 residues. CDR1 and CDR2 (germline): SGHNT, YYREEE (reference sequence). Trimming left V 1 base short and J 0 bases short, with 11 bases between. The CDR3 DNA reads as TGTGCCAGCAGCTTGAAACAGTCAGGCTCTGGAAACACCATATATTTT. This translates into CASSLKQSGSGNTIYF.